The clone carrying this T cell receptor beta chain has more than one count but fewer than ten. Per the original methods: Estimated nucleated cell counts came from reference gene primer amplification. Libraries were prepared by immunoSEQ multiplex PCR; TCRdb keeps only in-frame clonotypes and omits some of them. For V, J and clone size, that table is used; D and trimming come from the DNA. This table holds fewer than 200,000 clones, about 74% found once. CDR1 GTSNPN and CDR2 SVGIG come from the germline V gene (reference sequence). There are 16 residues in the CDR3. V trimming: 1 base; J trimming: 4 bases; junction bases outside the gene matches: 2. The sample belongs to a study of blood T cell repertoires in COVID-19. Study summary: COVID-19 samples collected from the United States, Italy and Spain covered acute and convalescent phases. Nucleic acid was either cDNA or gDNA, and it came from T cells, B-cell-depleted T cells, or PBMCs.

The sample comprised peripheral blood. The sequence was collected from a woman older than 75 with acute or convalescent COVID-19. The rearrangement links TRBV30 to TRBJ2-2; 14 bases are shared with TRBD2. The CDR3 sequence: CAWSGLAGGPTGELFF. CDR3 sequence (DNA): TGTGCCTGGAGTGGACTAGCGGGAGGGCCCACCGGGGAGCTGTTTTTT.